Presented here are 2 T cell receptor beta chains from one specimen sequenced in a study of CD8 T cells in ankylosing spondylitis. TCRdb recomputed calls from the 5' RACE reads with MiXCR, one row per CDR3 protein. The sample carries roughly 250,000 distinct CDR3 sequences, roughly 8.6% recorded once. The specimen was blood, either unsorted or a sorted T cell fraction (not recorded which). These TCRs come from a male donor with ankylosing spondylitis or in good health (not recorded which).

This clonotype occurred many times. J is TRBJ1-5 and V is TRBV20-1; D remains unclear. Germline CDR1 is DFQATT and CDR2 is SNEGSKA (reference sequence). V was pared by 0 bases and J by 6 bases, with 12 bases between. CDR3 length equals 14 residues. The CDR3 DNA reads TGCAGTGCTAGAGATGGGCGGGGAGGTCAGCCCCAGCATTTT. Protein sequence: CSARDGRGGQPQHF.

This clonotype appeared many times. J is TRBJ1-1 and V is TRBV5-1; D not certain. The CDR3 extends over 14 amino acids. CDR1 is SGHRS and CDR2 is YFSETQ in the germline V gene. V was clipped by 0 bases and J by 8 bases, with 14 bases between them. DNA for the CDR3: TGCGCCAGCAGCTTGGGGGCGGACCTGGGGGAAGCTTTCTTT. Its translation is CASSLGADLGEAFF.